This TCR beta chain came from a study of siplizumab effects on memory and regulatory T cells. Only one count was recorded for this clone. Assays covered around 10^5 TCR templates per sample. Here immunoSEQ multiplex PCR was the method, and the copy in TCRdb shows in-frame clones only, minus some. The sample yields approximately 100,000 clones, approximately 90% seen once. The germline V gene has CDR1 KGHSH and CDR2 LQKENI. Deletions cut 1 base from V and 2 bases from J, with 10 bases between. This CDR3 has 15 residues. The sample taken for sequencing was Tregs sorted from blood. The receptor's source is a human donor in good health. V gene TRBV18 combines with J gene TRBJ2-3; D is perhaps TRBD2 (5 bases). The CDR3 DNA sequence: TGTGCCAGCTCACCACAAGCGGCCTACACAGATACGCAGTATTTT. Its protein is CASSPQAAYTDTQYF.